The 9 T cell receptor beta chains presented below share a single source sample, sequenced in a study of T cells in Graves' hyperthyroidism and ophthalmopathy. Amplified regions were TCR beta CDR3 sequences from RNA transcripts. Initially, a first-round RT-PCR of the TCR CDR3 employed the HTBI primer set. MiXCR, run by TCRdb on the multiplex PCR reads, gives a single entry per CDR3 protein. The sample gives 270,000 or so distinct CDR3 sequences, less than 30% of which show up once; 20% to 30% is in the top ten. Material: blood. The source of these receptors is a man in his forties with Graves' hyperthyroidism that later progressed to Graves' ophthalmopathy.

The chain combines TRBV6-5 with TRBJ1-1, with TRBD1 as a possible D gene (5 bases). The CDR3 spans 14 residues. Trimming removed 0 bases at V and 8 bases at J, with 13 bases between. Germline lookup yields CDR1 MNHEY and CDR2 SVGAGI. The DNA of the CDR3 is TGTGCCAGCAGTTACTCAAGCAGGGTTGGAGAAGCTTTCTTT. This translates into CASSYSSRVGEAFF.

There are many counts of this clonotype. The gene calls are TRBV28 and TRBJ2-7; TRBD2 might be the D (6 bases). Trimming left V 4 bases short and J 3 bases short, with 13 bases between. Germline V gives CDR1 MDHEN, CDR2 SYDVKM. This CDR3 comprises 14 residues. The DNA for the CDR3 is TGTGCCAGCAGTTCTCCACGGGAGAGCTACGAGCAGTACTTC. Translating gives CASSSPRESYEQYF. Supplemented by reference TRBV28 and TRBJ2-7, the full variable domain reads DVKVTQSSRYLVKRTGEKVFLECVQDMDHENMFWYRQDPGLGLRLIYFSYDVKMKEKGDIPEGYSVSREKKERFSLILESASTNQTSMYLCASSSPRESYEQYFGPGTRLTVT.

This clonotype was seen ten or more times. The rearrangement links TRBV18 to TRBJ1-1, with TRBD1 identical over 8 bases. There are 13 residues in the CDR3. Germline V CDR1 and CDR2: KGHSH, LQKENI. The V segment lost 3 bases and the J segment 5 bases; nucleotides outside the gene matches: 2. The CDR3 loop is CASSPGQVTEAFF. CDR3 coding DNA: TGTGCCAGCTCACCGGGACAGGTGACTGAAGCTTTCTTT. Using reference TRBV18 and TRBJ1-1 for the parts outside the CDR3, the full variable domain is NAGVMQNPRHLVRRRGQEARLRCSPMKGHSHVYWYRQLPEEGLKFMVYLQKENIIDESGMPKERFSAEFPKEGPSILRIQQVVRGDSAAYFCASSPGQVTEAFFGQGTRLTVV.

The DNA for the CDR3 is TGTGCCAGCTCACCATTTCGGCAGGGAAACTACGAGCAGTACTTC. This encodes CASSPFRQGNYEQYF. The chain carries TRBV18 and TRBJ2-7; perhaps TRBD1 as D (5 bases). Trimming left V 2 bases short and J 3 bases short, with 14 bases between. Germline V gene data show CDR1 as KGHSH and CDR2 as LQKENI. The CDR3 has 15 residues.

This clonotype was recorded many times. This chain connects TRBV6-1 to TRBJ2-5, with D tentatively TRBD2 (5 bases). Germline V gene sequence: CDR1 MNHNS, CDR2 SASEGT. CDR3 length equals 13 residues. Trimming left V 4 bases short and J 5 bases short, with 11 bases between. CDR3 sequence (DNA): TGTGCCAGCAGTGGGCGCGGGTTGGAGACCCAGTACTTC. Amino acids: CASSGRGLETQYF.

This clonotype has a single count. One end of the junction fails to match germline, which may point to a read error. The chain recombines TRBV5-1 with TRBJ1-1; no reliable D call. Germline V CDR1 and CDR2: SGHRS, YFSETQ. The CDR3 spans 14 residues. CDR3 loop: CTSSLWAVNTEAFF. In DNA, the CDR3 is TGCACCAGCAGCTTGTGGGCGGTGAACACTGAAGCTTTCTTT. The full variable domain, in which reference TRBV5-1 and TRBJ1-1 provide the parts outside the CDR3, is KAGVTQTPRYLIKTRGQQVTLSCSPISGHRSVSWYQQTPGQGLQFLFEYFSETQRNKGNFPGRFSGRQFSNSRSEMNVSTLELGDSALYLCTSSLWAVNTEAFFGQGTRLTVV.

The chain couples TRBV29-1 to TRBJ2-7; possibly TRBD1 for D (5 bases). The germline CDR1 and CDR2 sequences are SQVTM and ANQGSEA. CDR3 size: 12 residues. V gave up 2 bases and J gave up 2 bases, with 7 bases separating them. The CDR3 DNA reads TGCAGCGTTGAACAGGGCCCCTACGAGCAGTACTTC. It yields the protein CSVEQGPYEQYF.

The rearrangement joins TRBV28 to TRBJ2-5; D is possibly TRBD1 (6 bases). V dropped 6 bases and J dropped 7 bases, with 18 bases sitting between them. Germline V lookup: CDR1 MDHEN, CDR2 SYDVKM. The length of the CDR3 is 14 residues. The chain's CDR3 is CASSSDSPLRTQYF. DNA for the CDR3: TGTGCCAGCAGCTCGGACAGTCCTCTGAGGACCCAGTACTTC.

Ten or more counts support this clonotype. The rearrangement links TRBV29-1 to TRBJ1-2; TRBD1 is a possible D gene (6 bases). The CDR3 loop spans 12 amino acids. Germline CDR1 reads SQVTM; CDR2 reads ANQGSEA. V was pared by 4 bases and J by 9 bases, with 15 bases between. Here the CDR3 reads CSVVSGDSSYTF. CDR3 nucleotide sequence: TGCAGCGTTGTATCAGGGGATTCTAGCTACACCTTC.